This T cell receptor beta chain derives from a study of cytomegalovirus exposure and HLA in healthy donors. This CDR3 spans 17 amino acids. From germline, CDR1 is KGHSH and CDR2 LQKENI. Trimming took 3 bases from V and 0 from J, leaving 17 bases between them. Data came from immunoSEQ multiplex PCR; TCRdb stores just in-frame clones and leaves some out. The profile covers around 140,000 clones, with around 87% appearing a single time and 7.5% to 9% taken by the ten largest. The origin of this receptor is a man between 18 and 29 years old in good health and CMV-seropositive. The sample consisted of PBMCs. The chain uses TRBV18 and TRBJ1-1, with D perhaps TRBD1 (6 bases). CDR3 amino acids: CASSPRAGENMNTEAFF. CDR3 bases: TGTGCCAGCTCACCTCGGGCAGGGGAAAATATGAACACTGAAGCTTTCTTT.